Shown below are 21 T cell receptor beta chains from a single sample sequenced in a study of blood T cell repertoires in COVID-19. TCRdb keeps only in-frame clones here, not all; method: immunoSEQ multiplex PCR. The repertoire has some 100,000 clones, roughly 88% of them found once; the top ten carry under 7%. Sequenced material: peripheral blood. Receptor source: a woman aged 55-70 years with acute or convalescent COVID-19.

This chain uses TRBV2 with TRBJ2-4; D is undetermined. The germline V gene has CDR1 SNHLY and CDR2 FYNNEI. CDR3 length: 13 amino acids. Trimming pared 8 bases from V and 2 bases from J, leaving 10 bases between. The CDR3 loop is CASCTDTKNIQYF. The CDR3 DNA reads TGTGCCAGCTGTACTGACACCAAAAACATTCAGTACTTC.

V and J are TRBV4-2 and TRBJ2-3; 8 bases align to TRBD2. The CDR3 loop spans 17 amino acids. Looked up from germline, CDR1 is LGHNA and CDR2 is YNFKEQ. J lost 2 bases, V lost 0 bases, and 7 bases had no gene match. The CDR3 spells CASSQEILSGNTDTQYF. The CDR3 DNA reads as TGTGCCAGCAGCCAAGAGATCCTTAGCGGGAACACAGATACGCAGTATTTT.

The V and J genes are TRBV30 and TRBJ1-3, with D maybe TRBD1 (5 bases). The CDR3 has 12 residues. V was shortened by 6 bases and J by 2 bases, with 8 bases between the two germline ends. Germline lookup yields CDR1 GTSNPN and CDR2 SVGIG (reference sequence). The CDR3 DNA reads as TGTGCCTGCAAAGGGGCTGGAAACACCATATATTTT. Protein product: CACKGAGNTIYF.

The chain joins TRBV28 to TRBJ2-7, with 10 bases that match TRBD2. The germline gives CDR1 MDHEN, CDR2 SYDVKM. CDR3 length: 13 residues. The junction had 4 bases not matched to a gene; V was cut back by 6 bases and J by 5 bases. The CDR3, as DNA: TGTGCCAGCAGGGCTAGCGGGAGCCACGAGCAGTACGTC. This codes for CASRASGSHEQYV.

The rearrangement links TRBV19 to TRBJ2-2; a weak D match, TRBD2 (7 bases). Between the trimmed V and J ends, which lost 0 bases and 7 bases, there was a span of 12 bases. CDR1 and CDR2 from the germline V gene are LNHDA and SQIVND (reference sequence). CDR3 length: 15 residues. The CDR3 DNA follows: TGTGCCAGTAGTATAGATCTGCGGGGGCACGGGGAGCTGTTTTTT. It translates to CASSIDLRGHGELFF.

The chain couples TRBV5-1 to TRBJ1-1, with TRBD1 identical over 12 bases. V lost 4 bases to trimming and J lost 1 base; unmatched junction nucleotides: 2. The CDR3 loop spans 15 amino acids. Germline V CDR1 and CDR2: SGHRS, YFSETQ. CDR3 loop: CASSAGQGANTEAFF. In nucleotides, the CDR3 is TGCGCCAGCAGCGCGGGACAGGGGGCGAACACTGAAGCTTTCTTT.

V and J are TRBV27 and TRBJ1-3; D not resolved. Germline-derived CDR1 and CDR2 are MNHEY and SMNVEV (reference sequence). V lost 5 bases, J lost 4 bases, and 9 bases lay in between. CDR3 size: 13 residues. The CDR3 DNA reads TGTGCCAGCAGTCCCAGGAACGGAAACACCATATATTTT. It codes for CASSPRNGNTIYF.

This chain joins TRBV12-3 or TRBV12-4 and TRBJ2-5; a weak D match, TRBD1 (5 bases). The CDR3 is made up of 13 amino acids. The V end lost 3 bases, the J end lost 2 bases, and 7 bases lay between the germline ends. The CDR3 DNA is TGTGCCAGCAGTTTCTCAGGGCAAGAGACCCAGTACTTC. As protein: CASSFSGQETQYF.

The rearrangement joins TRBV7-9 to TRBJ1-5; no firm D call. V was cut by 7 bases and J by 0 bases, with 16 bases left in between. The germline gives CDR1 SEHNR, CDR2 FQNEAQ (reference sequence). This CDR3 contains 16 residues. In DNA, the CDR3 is TGTGCCAGCACCCAACGCGCGGATTATAGCAATCAGCCCCAGCATTTT. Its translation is CASTQRADYSNQPQHF.

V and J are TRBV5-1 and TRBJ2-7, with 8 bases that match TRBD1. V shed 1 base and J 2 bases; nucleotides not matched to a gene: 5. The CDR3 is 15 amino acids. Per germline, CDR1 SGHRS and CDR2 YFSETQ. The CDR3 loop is CASSLKAQGAYEQYF. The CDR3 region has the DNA TGCGCCAGCAGCTTGAAGGCACAGGGGGCCTACGAGCAGTACTTC.

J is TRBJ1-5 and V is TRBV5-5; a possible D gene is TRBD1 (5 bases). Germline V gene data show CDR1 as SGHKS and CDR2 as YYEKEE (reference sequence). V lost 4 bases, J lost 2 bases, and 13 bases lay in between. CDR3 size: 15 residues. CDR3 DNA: TGTGCCAGCAGCCAACTGGCGGGGGGCAATCAGCCCCAGCATTTT. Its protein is CASSQLAGGNQPQHF.

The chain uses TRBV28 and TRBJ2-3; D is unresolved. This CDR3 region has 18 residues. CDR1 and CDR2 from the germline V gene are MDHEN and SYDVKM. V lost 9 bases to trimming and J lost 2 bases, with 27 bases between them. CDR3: CARHDGRSPMPNTDTQYF. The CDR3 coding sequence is TGTGCCAGACATGATGGCAGAAGTCCAATGCCCAACACAGATACGCAGTATTTT.

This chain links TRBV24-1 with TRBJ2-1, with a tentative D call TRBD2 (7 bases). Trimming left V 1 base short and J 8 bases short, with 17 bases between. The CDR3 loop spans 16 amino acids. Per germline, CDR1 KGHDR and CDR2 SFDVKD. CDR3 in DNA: TGTGCCACCAGTGATTTAGGGGGGGCCCGGAGGGATGAGCAGTTCTTC. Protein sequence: CATSDLGGARRDEQFF.

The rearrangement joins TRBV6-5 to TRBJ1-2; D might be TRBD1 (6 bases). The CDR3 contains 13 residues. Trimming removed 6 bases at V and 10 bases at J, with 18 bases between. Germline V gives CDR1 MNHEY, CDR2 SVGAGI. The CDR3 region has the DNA TGTGCCAGCAGCGTTGACAGGAAAAACCCCTACACCTTC. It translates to CASSVDRKNPYTF.

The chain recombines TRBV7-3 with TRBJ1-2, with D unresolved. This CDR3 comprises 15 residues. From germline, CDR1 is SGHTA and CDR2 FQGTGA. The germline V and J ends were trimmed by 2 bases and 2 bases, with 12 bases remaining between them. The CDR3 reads CASSLDVRGNYGYTF. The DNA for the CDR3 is TGTGCCAGCAGCTTAGACGTTCGGGGAAACTATGGCTACACCTTC.

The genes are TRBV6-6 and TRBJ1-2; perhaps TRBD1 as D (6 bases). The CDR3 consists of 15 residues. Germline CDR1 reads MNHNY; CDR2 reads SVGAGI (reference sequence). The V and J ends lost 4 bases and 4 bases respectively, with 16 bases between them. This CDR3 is CASSSGHPSLYGYTF. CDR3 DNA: TGTGCCAGCAGTTCGGGACACCCAAGCCTCTATGGCTACACCTTC.

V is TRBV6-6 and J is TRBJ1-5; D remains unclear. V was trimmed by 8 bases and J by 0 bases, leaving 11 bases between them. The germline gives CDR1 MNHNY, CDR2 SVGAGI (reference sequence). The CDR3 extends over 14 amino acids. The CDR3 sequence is CASRERYSNQPQHF. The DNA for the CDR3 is TGTGCCAGCCGGGAGAGGTATAGCAATCAGCCCCAGCATTTT.

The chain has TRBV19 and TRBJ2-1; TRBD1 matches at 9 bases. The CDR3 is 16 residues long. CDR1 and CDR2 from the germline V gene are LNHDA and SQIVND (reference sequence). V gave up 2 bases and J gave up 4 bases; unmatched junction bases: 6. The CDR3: CASSISGTGYYNEQFF. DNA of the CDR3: TGTGCCAGTAGTATAAGTGGGACAGGGTATTACAATGAGCAGTTCTTC.

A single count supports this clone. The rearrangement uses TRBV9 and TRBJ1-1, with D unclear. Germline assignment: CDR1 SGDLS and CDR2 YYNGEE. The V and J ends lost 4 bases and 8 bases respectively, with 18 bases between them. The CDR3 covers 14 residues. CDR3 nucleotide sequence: TGTGCCAGCAGCCTCGCCCCGACGCTACAGGAAGCTTTCTTT. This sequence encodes CASSLAPTLQEAFF.

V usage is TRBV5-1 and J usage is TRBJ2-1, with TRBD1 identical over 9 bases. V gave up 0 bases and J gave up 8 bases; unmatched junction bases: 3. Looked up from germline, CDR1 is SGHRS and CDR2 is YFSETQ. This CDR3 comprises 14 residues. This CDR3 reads CASSLARTGDEQFF. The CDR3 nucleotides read TGCGCCAGCAGCTTGGCCAGGACAGGGGATGAGCAGTTCTTC.

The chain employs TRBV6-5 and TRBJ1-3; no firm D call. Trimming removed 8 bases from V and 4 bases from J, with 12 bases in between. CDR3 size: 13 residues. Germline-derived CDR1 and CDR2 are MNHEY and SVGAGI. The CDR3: CASSSGSGNTIYF. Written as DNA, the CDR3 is TGTGCCAGCTCATCGGGGTCGGGAAACACCATATATTTT.